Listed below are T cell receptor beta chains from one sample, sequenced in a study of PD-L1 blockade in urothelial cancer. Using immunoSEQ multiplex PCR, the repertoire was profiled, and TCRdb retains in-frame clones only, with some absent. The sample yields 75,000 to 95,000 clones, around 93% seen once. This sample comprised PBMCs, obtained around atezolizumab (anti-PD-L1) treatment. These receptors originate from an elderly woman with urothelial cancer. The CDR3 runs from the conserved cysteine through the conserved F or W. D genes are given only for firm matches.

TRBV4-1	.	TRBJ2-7	TGCGCCAGCAGCCGCAACCCCCTAGCAGACGAGCAGTACTTC	CASSRNPLADEQYF
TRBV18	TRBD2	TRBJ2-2	TGTGCCAGCTCACCTGCAGCGGGAGCGGGCACCGGGGAGCTGTTTTTT	CASSPAAGAGTGELFF
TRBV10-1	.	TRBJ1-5	TGCGCCAGCAGTGCGGGGGATCAGCCCCAGCATTTT	CASSAGDQPQHF
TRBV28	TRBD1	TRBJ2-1	TGTGCCAGCGGGGACAGGAAGCAGTTCTTC	CASGDRKQFF
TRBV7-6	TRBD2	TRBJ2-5	TGTGCCAGCAGCTTAGCGTCGACTAGCGGGAGTGTGACCCAGTACTTC	CASSLASTSGSVTQYF
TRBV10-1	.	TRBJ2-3	TGCGCCAGCAGTGACCCGGGGGGCACAGATACGCAGTATTTT	CASSDPGGTDTQYF
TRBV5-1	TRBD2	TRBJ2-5	TGCGCCAGCAGCTTCGGACTAGCATTTCAAGAGACCCAGTACTTC	CASSFGLAFQETQYF
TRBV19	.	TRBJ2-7	TGTGCCAGTAGTATAGAGAGGTGGTACGAGCAGTACTTC	CASSIERWYEQYF
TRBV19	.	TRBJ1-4	TGTGCCAGTAGAGAGCAGGGCGGAGCAACTAATGAAAAACTGTTTTTT	CASREQGGATNEKLFF
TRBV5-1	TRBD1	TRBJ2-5	TGCGCCAGCAGCTTAATCCCTACAGGGGCCCAAGAGACCCAGTACTTC	CASSLIPTGAQETQYF